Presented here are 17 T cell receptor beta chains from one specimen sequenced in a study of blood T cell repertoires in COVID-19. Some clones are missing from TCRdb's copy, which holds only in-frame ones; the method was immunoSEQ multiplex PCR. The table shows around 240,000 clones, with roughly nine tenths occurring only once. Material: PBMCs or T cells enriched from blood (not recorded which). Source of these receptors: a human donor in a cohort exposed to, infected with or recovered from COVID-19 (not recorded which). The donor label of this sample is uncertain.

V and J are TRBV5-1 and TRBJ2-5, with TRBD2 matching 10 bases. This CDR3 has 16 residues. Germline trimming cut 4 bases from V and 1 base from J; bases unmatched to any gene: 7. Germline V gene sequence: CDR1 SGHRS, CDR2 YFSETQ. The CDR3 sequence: CASSPASGGFQETQYF. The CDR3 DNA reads TGCGCCAGCAGCCCTGCTAGCGGGGGCTTCCAAGAGACCCAGTACTTC.

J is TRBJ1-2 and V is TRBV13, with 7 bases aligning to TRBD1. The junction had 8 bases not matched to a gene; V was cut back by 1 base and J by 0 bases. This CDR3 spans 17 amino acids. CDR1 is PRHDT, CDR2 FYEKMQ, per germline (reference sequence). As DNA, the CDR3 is TGTGCCAGCAGCTTAGCAGGCAGGGGGTCAACTAACTATGGCTACACCTTC. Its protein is CASSLAGRGSTNYGYTF. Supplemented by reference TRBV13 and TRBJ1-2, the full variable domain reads AAGVIQSPRHLIKEKRETATLKCYPIPRHDTVYWYQQGPGQDPQFLISFYEKMQSDKGSIPDRFSAQQFSDYHSELNMSSLELGDSALYFCASSLAGRGSTNYGYTFGSGTRLTVV.

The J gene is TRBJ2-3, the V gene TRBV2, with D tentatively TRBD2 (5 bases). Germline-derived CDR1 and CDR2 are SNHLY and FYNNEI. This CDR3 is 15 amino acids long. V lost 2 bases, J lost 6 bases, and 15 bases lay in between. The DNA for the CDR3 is TGTGCCAGCAGTGAAAGCCCGGGATTTTCTGATACGCAGTATTTT. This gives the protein CASSESPGFSDTQYF.

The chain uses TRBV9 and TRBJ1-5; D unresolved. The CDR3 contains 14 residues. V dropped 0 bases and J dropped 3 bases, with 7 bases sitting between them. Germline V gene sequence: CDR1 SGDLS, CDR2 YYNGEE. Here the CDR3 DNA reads TGTGCCAGCAGCGTAGATCCAGTCAATCAGCCCCAGCATTTT. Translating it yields CASSVDPVNQPQHF.

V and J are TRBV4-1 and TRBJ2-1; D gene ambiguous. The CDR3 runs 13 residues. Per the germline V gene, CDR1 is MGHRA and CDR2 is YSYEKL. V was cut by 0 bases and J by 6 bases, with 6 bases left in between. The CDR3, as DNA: TGCGCCAGCAGCCAAGATTTTATCAATGAGCAGTTCTTC. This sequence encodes CASSQDFINEQFF.

This CDR3 is CASSLAGVGYTF. The CDR3 DNA is TGTGCCAGCAGTTTAGCGGGTGTTGGCTACACCTTC. The V and J genes are TRBV27 and TRBJ1-2; D is ambiguous. V dropped 2 bases and J dropped 7 bases, with 8 bases sitting between them. Per germline, CDR1 MNHEY and CDR2 SMNVEV (reference sequence). The CDR3 is 12 residues long.

The CDR3 spells CAIISETSGGVGTGELFF. CDR3 DNA sequence: TGTGCCATCATTTCCGAGACTAGCGGGGGGGTTGGCACCGGGGAGCTGTTTTTT. The chain uses TRBV10-3 and TRBJ2-2, with 14 positions matching TRBD2. There are 18 residues in the CDR3. The germline V gene encodes CDR1 ENHRY and CDR2 SYGVKD. V was clipped by 7 bases and J by 4 bases; unmatched bases: 11.

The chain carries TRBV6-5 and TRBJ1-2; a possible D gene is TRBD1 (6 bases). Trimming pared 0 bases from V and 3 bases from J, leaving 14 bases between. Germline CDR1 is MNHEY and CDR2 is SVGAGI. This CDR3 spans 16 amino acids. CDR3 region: CASSYSRGMGDYGYTF. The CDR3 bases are TGTGCCAGCAGTTACTCCAGGGGAATGGGGGACTATGGCTACACCTTC.

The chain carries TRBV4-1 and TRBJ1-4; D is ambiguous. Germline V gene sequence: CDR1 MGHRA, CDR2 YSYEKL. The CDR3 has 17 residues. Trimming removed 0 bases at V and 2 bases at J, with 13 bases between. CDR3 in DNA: TGCGCCAGCAGCCAAGATGGAAAGGCGGGGACTAATGAAAAACTGTTTTTT. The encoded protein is CASSQDGKAGTNEKLFF.

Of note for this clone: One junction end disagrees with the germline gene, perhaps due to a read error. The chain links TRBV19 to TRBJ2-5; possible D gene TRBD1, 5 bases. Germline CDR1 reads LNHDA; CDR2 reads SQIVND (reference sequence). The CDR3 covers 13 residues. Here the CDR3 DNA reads TGTGCCAGCAGTACAGGCAACCAAGAGACCCAGTACTTC. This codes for CASSTGNQETQYF.

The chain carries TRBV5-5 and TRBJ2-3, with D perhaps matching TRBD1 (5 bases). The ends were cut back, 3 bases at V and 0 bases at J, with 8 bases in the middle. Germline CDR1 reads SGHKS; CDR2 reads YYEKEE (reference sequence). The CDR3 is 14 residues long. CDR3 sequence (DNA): TGTGCCAGCAGCTGGACACCTAGCACAGATACGCAGTATTTT. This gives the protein CASSWTPSTDTQYF. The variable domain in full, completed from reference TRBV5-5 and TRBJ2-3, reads DAGVTQSPTHLIKTRGQQVTLRCSPISGHKSVSWYQQVLGQGPQFIFQYYEKEERGRGNFPDRFSARQFPNYSSELNVNALLLGDSALYLCASSWTPSTDTQYFGPGTRLTVL.

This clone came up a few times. The CDR3 is CASSFQWRGRTNYGYTF. CDR3 nucleotide sequence: TGTGCCAGCAGCTTTCAGTGGCGGGGCCGTACTAACTATGGCTACACCTTC. This rearrangement joins TRBV7-2 to TRBJ1-2; tentatively, D is TRBD1 (5 bases). The V and J ends lost 3 bases and 0 bases respectively, with 17 bases between them. CDR1 is SGHTA, CDR2 FQGNSA, per germline. This CDR3 contains 17 residues.

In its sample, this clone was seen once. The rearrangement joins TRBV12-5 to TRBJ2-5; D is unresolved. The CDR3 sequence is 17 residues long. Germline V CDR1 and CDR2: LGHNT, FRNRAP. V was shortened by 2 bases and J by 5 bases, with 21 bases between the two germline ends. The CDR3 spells CASGLSSNLRLGETQYF. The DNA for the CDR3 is TGTGCTAGTGGTTTGTCCTCCAACCTGCGGCTCGGGGAGACCCAGTACTTC.

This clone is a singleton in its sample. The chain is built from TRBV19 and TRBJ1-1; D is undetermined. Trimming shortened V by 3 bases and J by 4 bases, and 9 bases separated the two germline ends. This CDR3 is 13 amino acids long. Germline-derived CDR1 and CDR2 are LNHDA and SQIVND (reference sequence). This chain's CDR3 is CASSMADGTEAFF. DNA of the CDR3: TGTGCCAGTAGTATGGCAGATGGCACTGAAGCTTTCTTT.

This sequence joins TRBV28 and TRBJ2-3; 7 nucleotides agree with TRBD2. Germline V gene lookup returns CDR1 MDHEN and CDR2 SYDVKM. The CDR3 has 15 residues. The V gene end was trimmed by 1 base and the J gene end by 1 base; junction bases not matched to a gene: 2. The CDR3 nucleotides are TGTGCCAGCAGTTTATCAGGGAGGGGCACAGATACGCAGTATTTT. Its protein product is CASSLSGRGTDTQYF.

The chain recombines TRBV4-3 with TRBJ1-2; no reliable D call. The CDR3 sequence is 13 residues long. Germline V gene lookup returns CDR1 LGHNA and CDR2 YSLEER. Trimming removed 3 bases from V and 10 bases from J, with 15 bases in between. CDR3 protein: CASSQLTVLPYTF. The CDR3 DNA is TGCGCCAGCAGCCAGCTTACGGTCCTGCCCTACACCTTC.

CDR3 sequence (DNA): TGTGCCAGCAGCCGAGGGAACTATGGCTACACCTTC. Translating it yields CASSRGNYGYTF. The rearrangement joins TRBV5-6 to TRBJ1-2, with D hard to call. Trimming took 4 bases from V and 2 from J, leaving 6 bases between them. CDR1 and CDR2 (germline): SGHDT, YYEEEE. The length of the CDR3 is 12 residues.